Included here is one T cell receptor beta chain sequence, with context. At least ten counts were recorded for this clonotype. It has no known antigen specificity. No per-base quality is available; no much larger clone lies one base away. The data were obtained in a study of T cells in Graves' hyperthyroidism and ophthalmopathy (dated by TCRdb to the late 2010s). About the full investigation: Peripheral blood was sampled at the time of initial diagnosis, prior to any treatment. A discovery cohort of about 96 patients, 43 with Graves' ophthalmopathy and fewer than 65 with stable Graves' hyperthyroidism, was used to find distinguishing TCR V-J signatures. Prospective prediction of ophthalmopathy was tested in an independent validation cohort consisting of 18 to 20 hyperthyroidism patients and 15 or so patients who later progressed to ophthalmopathy. The 75 to 100 discovery patients were randomly split 7:3 into training and test sets. In more than 5 Graves' hyperthyroidism patients, the study also compared T-cell repertoires from thyroid tissue with T-cell repertoires from blood. Once sampling was done, hyperthyroidism patients were given methimazole at a starting dose of 30 mg daily, whereas ophthalmopathy patients were given high-dose intravenous methylprednisolone. According to the paper, TCR Vbeta CDR3 sequencing was carried out on 135 peripheral blood samples, which came from 40 to 45 ophthalmopathy, 75 or so hyperthyroidism and roughly 17 progressor patients.

Via the germline V gene, CDR1 is SNHLY and CDR2 FYNNEI. Spanning cysteine to phenylalanine, the CDR3 consists of 14 amino acids. The read is trimmed to its CDR3 DNA, 42 bases read in frame from base 1. V is clipped by 7 bases and J by 0 bases, and the sequence between their germline boundaries is 12 bases long. Hyperthyroidism patients were newly diagnosed, had a disease duration of under 2 months, and were aged 18 to 65 years. The study excluded patients with uncontrolled infections, other autoimmune diseases, pregnancy or lactation. Diagnoses relied on clinical symptoms, serum thyroxine and TRAb, thyroid ultrasound and orbital computed tomography. Blood from progressor patients was drawn when they were first diagnosed with hyperthyroidism, before any ophthalmopathy symptoms appeared. Ficoll-Paque density gradient centrifugation was used to isolate PBMCs from under 11 ml of fresh peripheral blood. Progressor patients were first diagnosed with Graves' hyperthyroidism and then developed ophthalmopathy during follow-up. Total RNA was extracted using Trizol reagent, and RNA quality was assessed on an Agilent 2100 Bioanalyzer.

The TCR beta CDR3 regions were amplified from RNA transcripts. The TCR CDR3 was subjected to a first round of RT-PCR using the HTBI primer set and the Qiagen OneStep RT-PCR kit. Libraries were constructed in a second round of multiplex PCR, after which size selection and purification were carried out. The libraries were sequenced on an Illumina HiSeq2000 using paired-end 100 bp reads. As for the original processing: SOAPnuke was used to process the raw data, throwing out any read that contained adapters or uncalled bases, had a mean Phred below 15, or lacked an exact constant-primer or identifier match. COPE v1.2.5 was used to merge the high-quality paired reads, and each unique nucleotide sequence was defined as a clonotype. MiTCR v1.1 was used to align clonotypes to the IMGT TRBV, TRBD and TRBJ reference segments. The analysis was restricted to V-J combinations with a frequency above 0.0001, which together covered 99% to 99.2% of the repertoires. The TCS score was defined as the ratio of F50 (clonal expansion) to E x V (chaos), calculated using BLOSUM62-based TCRdist between CDR3 peptides within each V-J. Welch's t-statistics and random forest reduced 514 V-J features to 13, which were used in a naive Bayes classifier (R e1071). The public sequencing data were trimmed at Q25 with fastp and processed into clonotypes with MiXCR by TCRdb, which kept only in-frame beta chains. Rows with a matching CDR3 protein are joined into one entry that keeps the most common DNA and genes. TCRdb assigned the V and J calls; the authors' analysis was not used. The sample profile shows roughly 290,000 distinct CDR3 sequences; about 14% of them were found once. Jointly, the top ten make up almost 8% of the sample.

General study outcomes and caveats: In cross-validation, a model built on a 13 V-J signature told ophthalmopathy apart from stable hyperthyroidism with just under 90% sensitivity and roughly 81% specificity, and in testing the same model reached 80%/75%. Most expanded thyroid clonotypes (frequency above 0.001) were also detected in blood, suggesting blood repertoires may reflect thyroid immune responses. During validation, the model predicted progression to ophthalmopathy a median of about 6.5 months ahead of onset, with more than 60% sensitivity and 72.22% specificity. No statistical method was used to set the sample size in advance, and investigators knew the group allocation.

This receptor was obtained from a woman aged 25-40 years with Graves' hyperthyroidism that later progressed to Graves' ophthalmopathy. The sample was blood. The chain is made from TRBV2 and TRBJ1-1, and perhaps TRBD1 as D gene, on 6 matching bases. The CDR3 region reads CASTGGHLNTEAFF. The DNA sequence is TGTGCCAGCACGGGGGGGCATTTGAACACTGAAGCTTTCTTT.